This T cell receptor (beta chain) was found in a study of T-cell reconstitution after alpha-beta-depleted transplantation in children. Study-wide findings and caveats: T-cell counts and diversity at one year following transplant were attributed mainly to newly produced T cells.

Comment on this clonotype: Its specificity is unknown.

Unique molecular identifiers were used to barcode this TCRbeta library. TCRdb called the PCR reads again in MiXCR, with one record for every CDR3 protein. This table holds a few hundred thousand distinct CDR3 sequences, under 20% found once. The specimen comprised PBMCs, mostly from graft donor cells, sampled 360 days after TCRalphabeta/CD19-depleted stem cell transplant. The TCR comes from a boy under three years old who had a stem cell transplant for Wiskott-Aldrich syndrome, so the T cells may come from the graft donor.

The CDR3, as DNA: TGTGCCAGCACCCCAAGCCGGGGACTGATAGCGATTCCCAATGAGCAGTTCTTC. Its protein is CASTPSRGLIAIPNEQFF. The chain combines TRBV4-2 with TRBJ2-1; tentatively, D is TRBD2 (6 bases). Per germline, CDR1 LGHNA and CDR2 YNFKEQ. Trimming took 7 bases from V and 6 from J, leaving 28 bases between them. The length of the CDR3 is 18 residues.